The clone carrying this TCR beta chain occurred many times. This sample is drawn from a study of CD8+CD57+ T cells in acquired aplastic anemia. In the study overall: Isolated CD4+ and CD8+ cells, once sorted, yielded DNA averaging roughly 3.2 ug.

An expansion of CD8+CD57+ cells by flow cytometry had been shown in patients chosen for sequencing. The enrolled patients all had severe acquired aplastic anemia. Profiles of TCR beta VDJ and CDR3 were generated from a genomic DNA template. From the reads, TCRdb called clonotypes with MiXCR, one entry per CDR3 protein. The table has 180,000 or so distinct CDR3 sequences, roughly 60% seen once; the top ten hold approximately 42%. The sequenced sample was sorted CD4+, CD8+, or CD8+CD57+ T cells (not recorded which) from PBMCs. The sequence was collected from a human donor with aplastic anemia.

The chain's CDR3 is CASSLQNSNQPQHF. The CDR3 bases are TGTGCCAGCAGCCTACAGAATAGCAATCAGCCCCAGCATTTT. V is TRBV5-6 and J is TRBJ1-5; no reliable D call. This CDR3 spans 14 amino acids. CDR1 and CDR2 (germline): SGHDT, YYEEEE. Trimming took 4 bases from V and 0 from J, leaving 8 bases between them. Supplemented by reference TRBV5-6 and TRBJ1-5, the full variable domain reads DAGVTQSPTHLIKTRGQQVTLRCSPKSGHDTVSWYQQALGQGPQFIFQYYEEEERQRGNFPDRFSGHQFPNYSSELNVNALLLGDSALYLCASSLQNSNQPQHFGDGTRLSIL.